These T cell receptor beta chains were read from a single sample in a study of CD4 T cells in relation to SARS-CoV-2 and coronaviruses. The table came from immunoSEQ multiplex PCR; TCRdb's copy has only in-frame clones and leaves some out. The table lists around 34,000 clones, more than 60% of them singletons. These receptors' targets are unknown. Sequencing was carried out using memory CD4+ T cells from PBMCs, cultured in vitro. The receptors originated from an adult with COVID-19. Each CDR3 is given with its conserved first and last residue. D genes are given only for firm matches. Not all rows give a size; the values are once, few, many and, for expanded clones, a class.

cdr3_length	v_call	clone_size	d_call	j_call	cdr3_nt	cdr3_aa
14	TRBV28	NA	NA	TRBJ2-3	TGTGCCACCAAGTTCGGGTCCGTGGCAGATACGCAGTATTTT	CATKFGSVADTQYF
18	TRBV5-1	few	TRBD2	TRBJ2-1	TGCGCCAGCAGCTTGGTGTCTAGCGGGAGTCTCTCCTACAATGAGCAGTTCTTC	CASSLVSSGSLSYNEQFF
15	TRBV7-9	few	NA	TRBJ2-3	TGTGCCAGCAGCTTATGGGGTAGCGAGACAGATACGCAGTATTTT	CASSLWGSETDTQYF
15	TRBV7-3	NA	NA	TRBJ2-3	TGTGCCAGCAGCTTAAAGGGGGGACCGTGGGATACGCAGTATTTT	CASSLKGGPWDTQYF
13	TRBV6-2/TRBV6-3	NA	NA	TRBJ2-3	TGTGCCAGCAGTGACTTGGTACCGGATACGCAGTATTTT	CASSDLVPDTQYF
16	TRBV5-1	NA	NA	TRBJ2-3	TGCGCCAGCAGCTTGGAACGCGGGACCCCCCCAGATACGCAGTATTTT	CASSLERGTPPDTQYF
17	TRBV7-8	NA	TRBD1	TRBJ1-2	TGTGCCAGCAGCTTAGTTGCCAGACGGACAGGAGTCTTTGGCTACACCTTC	CASSLVARRTGVFGYTF
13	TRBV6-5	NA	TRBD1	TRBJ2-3	TGTGCCAGCCGAAGGACAGGGGGTGATACGCAGTATTTT	CASRRTGGDTQYF
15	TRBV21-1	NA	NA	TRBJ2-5	TGTGCCAGCAGCAAAGTAGGGGGGTGGCGCGAGACCCAGTACTTC	CASSKVGGWRETQYF
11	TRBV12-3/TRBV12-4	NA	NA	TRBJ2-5	TGTGCCAGCAGTTTAGCAGAGACCCAGTACTTC	CASSLAETQYF
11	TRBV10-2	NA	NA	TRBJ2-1	TGCGCCAGCAGTGAAATGAATGAGCAGTTCTTC	CASSEMNEQFF
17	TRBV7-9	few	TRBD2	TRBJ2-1	TGTGCCAGCAGCCCACATCGACCTAGCGGGTCGGGCCATGAGCAGTTCTTC	CASSPHRPSGSGHEQFF
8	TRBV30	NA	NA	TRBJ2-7	TGTGCCGGGGCAGTGCAGTACTTC	CAGAVQYF
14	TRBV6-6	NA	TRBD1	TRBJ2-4	TGTGCCAGCAGTAGGGGGACAGGGAGAAACATTCAGTACTTC	CASSRGTGRNIQYF
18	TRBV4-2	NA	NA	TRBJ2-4	TGTGCCAGCAGCCAAGATCAGTTCGAGACTAGGACCAAAAACATTCAGTACTTC	CASSQDQFETRTKNIQYF
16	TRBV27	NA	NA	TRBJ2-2	TGTGCCAGCAACTCGGTGGGGATTGGGGTCACCGGGGAGCTGTTTTTT	CASNSVGIGVTGELFF
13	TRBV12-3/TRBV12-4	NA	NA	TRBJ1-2	TGTGCCAGCAGTTTAGAGTGGGAAGACCCGCGGACCTTC	CASSLEWEDPRTF
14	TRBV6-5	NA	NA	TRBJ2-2	TGTGCCAGCACACGGACCGCGAACACCGGGGAGCTGTTTTTT	CASTRTANTGELFF
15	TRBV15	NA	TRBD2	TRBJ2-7	TGTGCCACCAGCAGAGGCGGGACTAGAACCTACGAGCAGTACTTC	CATSRGGTRTYEQYF
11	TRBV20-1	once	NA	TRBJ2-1	TGCAGCGCGACCCCCTCTAATGAGCAGTTCTTC	CSATPSNEQFF
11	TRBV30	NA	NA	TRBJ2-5	TGTGCCTGGAGTGTTAAAGAGACCCAGTACTTC	CAWSVKETQYF
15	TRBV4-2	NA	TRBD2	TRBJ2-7	TGTGCCAGCAGCGCCGGGACTAGCGGGACCTACGAGCAGTACTTC	CASSAGTSGTYEQYF